This entry lists 19 T cell receptor beta chains sequenced from one sample in a study of T cell changes during pregnancy in multiple sclerosis. Assay used: immunoSEQ multiplex PCR; TCRdb lists only in-frame clones, some missing. The table shows about 28,000 clones, with 92% occurring only once. Sample: peripheral blood, taken in the first trimester of pregnancy. These TCRs come from a female donor in good health, enrolled as a control in a pregnancy study.

V and J are TRBV19 and TRBJ1-2; 9 nucleotides align to TRBD1. V shed 6 bases, J shed 4 bases, and the junction held 12 bases outside the gene matches. The CDR3 length is 16 residues. Germline V lookup: CDR1 LNHDA, CDR2 SQIVND (reference sequence). In nucleotides, the CDR3 is TGTGCCAGTAGCGTCCCCGGGACAGGGCCCGTCTATGGCTACACCTTC. Translation gives CASSVPGTGPVYGYTF.

Here the CDR3 DNA reads TGTGCCAGCAGCCCAACAGGGATGGATGAGCAGTTCTTC. Translating it yields CASSPTGMDEQFF. The genes are TRBV5-6 and TRBJ2-1, with D perhaps matching TRBD1 (6 bases). The CDR3 runs 13 residues. CDR1 and CDR2 (germline): SGHDT, YYEEEE. Between the trimmed V and J ends, which lost 4 bases and 8 bases, there was a span of 13 bases.

The chain has TRBV2 and TRBJ2-5; TRBD2 is a possible D gene (5 bases). The DNA end is more similar to TRBJ2-7, so the J call may be wrong. This CDR3 contains 14 residues. Germline lookup yields CDR1 SNHLY and CDR2 FYNNEI. CDR3 sequence (DNA): TGTGCCAGCAGTCAGAGGCGGGCCTCCTACGAGCAGTACTTC. Translated, it gives CASSQRRASYEQYF.

The rearrangement links TRBV10-3 to TRBJ1-6, with TRBD1 identical over 9 bases. V dropped 1 base and J dropped 0; count of bases not matched to a gene: 10. In germline, CDR1 is ENHRY, CDR2 SYGVKD. The CDR3 length is 20 residues. The CDR3 DNA sequence: TGTGCCATCAGTGAGTTATATCCGGGACAGGGCAGCTCCTATAATTCACCCCTCCACTTT. As protein: CAISELYPGQGSSYNSPLHF.

J is TRBJ1-5 and V is TRBV30; 9 nucleotides align to TRBD1. This CDR3 spans 14 amino acids. Germline values: CDR1 GTSNPN, CDR2 SVGIG (reference sequence). J was trimmed by 6 bases and V by 3 bases; bases with no gene match: 6. DNA of the CDR3: TGTGCCTGGAGCAGGACAGGGGACGGTCAGCCCCAGCATTTT. Translating it yields CAWSRTGDGQPQHF.

V is TRBV5-5 and J is TRBJ1-1, with D unclear. V was pared by 1 base and J by 4 bases, with 14 bases between. The CDR3 consists of 15 residues. Germline CDR1 and CDR2: SGHKS and YYEKEE (reference sequence). CDR3 amino acids: CASSLWGEAGTEAFF. CDR3 sequence (DNA): TGTGCCAGCAGCTTGTGGGGAGAAGCGGGCACTGAAGCTTTCTTT.

The V gene is TRBV5-6, the J gene TRBJ2-1; 9 positions match TRBD1. Trimming cost V 4 bases and J 8 bases; bases outside gene matches: 10. The CDR3 spans 15 residues. Germline values: CDR1 SGHDT, CDR2 YYEEEE. The CDR3: CASSHRTGVSDEQFF. In nucleotides, the CDR3 is TGTGCCAGCAGCCACCGGACAGGGGTGAGCGATGAGCAGTTCTTC. The full variable domain, rest sourced from reference TRBV5-6 and TRBJ2-1, is DAGVTQSPTHLIKTRGQQVTLRCSPKSGHDTVSWYQQALGQGPQFIFQYYEEEERQRGNFPDRFSGHQFPNYSSELNVNALLLGDSALYLCASSHRTGVSDEQFFGPGTRLTVL.

This clone has more than one count but fewer than ten. The same CDR3 is also encoded by other DNA sequences in this sample. The gene calls are TRBV11-2 and TRBJ1-1; TRBD1 is a possible D gene (5 bases). Trimming cost V 6 bases and J 2 bases, with 10 bases left between them. The germline V gene has CDR1 SGHAT and CDR2 FQNNGV. This CDR3 comprises 13 residues. The CDR3 is CASSPQGNTEAFF. In nucleotides, the CDR3 is TGTGCCAGCAGTCCGCAGGGAAACACTGAAGCTTTCTTT.

This chain joins TRBV19 and TRBJ1-1, with 7 bases aligning to TRBD1. The CDR3 length is 14 residues. V gave up 9 bases and J gave up 5 bases; unmatched junction bases: 12. Per the germline V gene, CDR1 is LNHDA and CDR2 is SQIVND (reference sequence). The CDR3 here is CASSWTGRGTEAFF. The DNA of the CDR3 is TGTGCCAGCTCCTGGACAGGCAGGGGGACTGAAGCTTTCTTT. The variable domain in full, completed from reference TRBV19 and TRBJ1-1, reads DGGITQSPKYLFRKEGQNVTLSCEQNLNHDAMYWYRQDPGQGLRLIYYSQIVNDFQKGDIAEGYSVSREKKESFPLTVTSAQKNPTAFYLCASSWTGRGTEAFFGQGTRLTVV.

The J gene is TRBJ1-1, the V gene TRBV9, with 10 positions matching TRBD1. V shed 3 bases and J 6 bases; nucleotides not matched to a gene: 2. In germline, CDR1 is SGDLS, CDR2 YYNGEE. The CDR3 has 13 residues. CDR3 DNA: TGTGCCAGCAGCGAAGGGACAGGGGCTGAAGCTTTCTTT. Translating gives CASSEGTGAEAFF.

The count of this clone is one. V and J are TRBV5-5 and TRBJ2-2, with 10 bases aligning to TRBD1. There are 16 residues in the CDR3. The V segment lost 0 bases and the J segment 6 bases; nucleotides outside the gene matches: 5. Germline lookup yields CDR1 SGHKS and CDR2 YYEKEE (reference sequence). The CDR3 spells CASSLGETGGSGELFF. In DNA form, the CDR3 reads TGTGCCAGCAGCTTGGGTGAGACAGGGGGCTCCGGGGAGCTGTTTTTT.

The rearrangement joins TRBV19 to TRBJ2-1, with TRBD1 as a possible D gene (6 bases). CDR3 length: 13 amino acids. V was cut by 4 bases and J by 4 bases, with 8 bases left in between. The V gene's germline CDR1 is LNHDA and CDR2 SQIVND (reference sequence). CDR3 coding DNA: TGTGCCAGTAGTACTACAGGGTACAATGAGCAGTTCTTC. Protein product: CASSTTGYNEQFF.

This chain links TRBV5-1 with TRBJ2-7, with TRBD2 matching over 13 bases. This CDR3 has 15 residues. The germline V gene encodes CDR1 SGHRS and CDR2 YFSETQ. Germline trimming cut 0 bases from V and 6 bases from J; bases unmatched to any gene: 3. CDR3 in amino acids: CASSLVGTSGTEQYF. The CDR3 DNA is TGCGCCAGCAGCTTGGTTGGGACTAGCGGGACCGAGCAGTACTTC.

V and J are TRBV4-1 and TRBJ2-1; 11 positions agree with TRBD1. The CDR3 runs 14 residues. In germline, CDR1 is MGHRA, CDR2 YSYEKL. J was trimmed by 3 bases and V by 9 bases; bases with no gene match: 4. The DNA for the CDR3 is TGCGCCAGACCGGACAGGGGGCTCTACAATGAGCAGTTCTTC. Translation: CARPDRGLYNEQFF.

This rearrangement joins TRBV11-2 to TRBJ2-7; TRBD2 aligns across 13 bases. This CDR3 comprises 16 residues. Germline CDR1 is SGHAT and CDR2 is FQNNGV. J was trimmed by 2 bases and V by 5 bases; bases with no gene match: 6. CDR3 nucleotide sequence: TGTGCCAGCAGCCGTACACTAGCGGGAGGGCCCTACGAGCAGTACTTC. Encoded protein: CASSRTLAGGPYEQYF.

The rearrangement joins TRBV6-5 to TRBJ1-1; 8 bases align to TRBD1. Per the germline V gene, CDR1 is MNHEY and CDR2 is SVGAGI. J was trimmed by 1 base and V by 7 bases; bases with no gene match: 8. This CDR3 contains 15 residues. As DNA, the CDR3 is TGTGCCAGCACCCAGCCGGGGACAGGGAACACTGAAGCTTTCTTT. It codes for CASTQPGTGNTEAFF.

The chain combines TRBV5-4 with TRBJ2-7; TRBD2 matches 13 bases. Losses at the gene ends were 2 bases for V and 4 bases for J; bases not matched to a gene: 3. Germline values: CDR1 SGHNT, CDR2 YYREEE (reference sequence). The CDR3 length is 15 residues. CDR3 DNA sequence: TGTGCCAGCAGCTTCGAACTAGCGGGGGGGTACGAGCAGTACTTC. Its translation is CASSFELAGGYEQYF.

The gene calls are TRBV6-6 and TRBJ1-2; TRBD1 might be the D (5 bases). This CDR3 has 14 residues. Trimming removed 8 bases from V and 3 bases from J, with 16 bases in between. Per germline, CDR1 MNHNY and CDR2 SVGAGI (reference sequence). The CDR3 region is CASRLEGRHYGYTF. The CDR3 DNA follows: TGTGCCAGCCGACTCGAGGGGAGGCACTATGGCTACACCTTC.

J is TRBJ1-1 and V is TRBV7-2; 9 bases match TRBD1. Germline-derived CDR1 and CDR2 are SGHTA and FQGNSA. With V trimmed by 2 bases and J by 0 bases, 10 bases remained unmatched. The CDR3 has 18 amino acids. CDR3 protein: CASSLLLQGAALNTEAFF. The CDR3 region has the DNA TGTGCCAGCAGCTTATTACTACAGGGGGCCGCCTTGAACACTGAAGCTTTCTTT.